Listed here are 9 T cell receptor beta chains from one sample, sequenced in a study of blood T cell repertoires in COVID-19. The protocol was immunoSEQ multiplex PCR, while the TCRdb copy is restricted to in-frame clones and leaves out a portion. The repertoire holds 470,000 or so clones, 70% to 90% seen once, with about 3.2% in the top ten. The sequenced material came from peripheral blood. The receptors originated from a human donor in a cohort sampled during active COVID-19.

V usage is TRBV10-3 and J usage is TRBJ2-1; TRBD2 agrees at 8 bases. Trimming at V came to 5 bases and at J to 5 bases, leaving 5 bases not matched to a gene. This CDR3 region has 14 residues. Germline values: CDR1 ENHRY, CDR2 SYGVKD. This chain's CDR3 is CAISQRREDNEQFF. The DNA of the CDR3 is TGTGCCATCAGTCAGAGGCGGGAGGACAATGAGCAGTTCTTC.

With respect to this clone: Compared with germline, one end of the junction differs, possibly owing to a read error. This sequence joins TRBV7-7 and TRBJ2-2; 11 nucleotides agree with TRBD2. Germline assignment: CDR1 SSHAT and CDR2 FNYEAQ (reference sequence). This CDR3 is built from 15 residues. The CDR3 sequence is CASSMGLAATGELFF. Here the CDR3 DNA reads TGTGCTAGCAGCATGGGACTAGCGGCCACCGGGGAGCTGTTTTTT.

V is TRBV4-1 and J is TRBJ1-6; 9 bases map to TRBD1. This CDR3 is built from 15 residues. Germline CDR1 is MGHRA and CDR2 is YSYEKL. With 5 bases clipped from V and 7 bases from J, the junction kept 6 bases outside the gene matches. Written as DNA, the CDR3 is TGCGCCAGCAGCTTTCCGACAGGGGGGAATTCACCCCTCCACTTT. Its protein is CASSFPTGGNSPLHF.

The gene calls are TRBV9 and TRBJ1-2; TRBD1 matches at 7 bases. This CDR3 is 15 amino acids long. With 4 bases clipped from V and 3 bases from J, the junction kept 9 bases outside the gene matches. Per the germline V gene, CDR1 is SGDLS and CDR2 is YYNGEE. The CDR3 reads CASSPSGGSDYGYTF. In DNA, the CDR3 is TGTGCCAGCAGCCCATCAGGGGGGTCGGACTATGGCTACACCTTC. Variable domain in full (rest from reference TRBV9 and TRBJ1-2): DSGVTQTPKHLITATGQRVTLRCSPRSGDLSVYWYQQSLDQGLQFLIQYYNGEERAKGNILERFSAQQFPDLHSELNLSSLELGDSALYFCASSPSGGSDYGYTFGSGTRLTVV.

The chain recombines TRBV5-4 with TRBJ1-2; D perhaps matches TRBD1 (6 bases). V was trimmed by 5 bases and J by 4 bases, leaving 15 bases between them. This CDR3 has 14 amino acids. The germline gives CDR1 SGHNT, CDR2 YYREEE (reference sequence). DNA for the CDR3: TGTGCCAGCAGGGGGGGGGACAAGATCTATGGCTACACCTTC. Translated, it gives CASRGGDKIYGYTF. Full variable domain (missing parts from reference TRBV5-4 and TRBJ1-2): ETGVTQSPTHLIKTRGQQVTLRCSSQSGHNTVSWYQQALGQGPQFIFQYYREEENGRGNFPPRFSGLQFPNYSSELNVNALELDDSALYLCASRGGDKIYGYTFGSGTRLTVV.

CDR3 sequence reads: CASSPLRTGTNEKLFF. DNA for the CDR3: TGTGCCAGCTCACCACTTCGGACAGGGACAAATGAAAAACTGTTTTTT. The V call is TRBV18, the J call TRBJ1-4; 8 bases agree with TRBD1. Germline V gene lookup returns CDR1 KGHSH and CDR2 LQKENI. The CDR3 spans 16 residues. With 1 base clipped from V and 5 bases from J, the junction kept 6 bases outside the gene matches.

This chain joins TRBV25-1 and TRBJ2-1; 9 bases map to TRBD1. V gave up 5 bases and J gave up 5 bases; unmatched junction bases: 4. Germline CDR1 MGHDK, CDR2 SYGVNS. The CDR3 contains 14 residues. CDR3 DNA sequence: TGTGCCAGCAGTTTCCGGGACAGGGACAATGAGCAGTTCTTC. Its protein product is CASSFRDRDNEQFF.

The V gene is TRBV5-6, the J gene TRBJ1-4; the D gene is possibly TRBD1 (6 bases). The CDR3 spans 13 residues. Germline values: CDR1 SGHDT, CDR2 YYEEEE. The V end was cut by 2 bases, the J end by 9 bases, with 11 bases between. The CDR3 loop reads CASSFTGFQKLFF. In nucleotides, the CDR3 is TGTGCCAGCAGCTTTACAGGGTTCCAAAAACTGTTTTTT. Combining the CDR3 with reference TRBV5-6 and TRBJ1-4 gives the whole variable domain DAGVTQSPTHLIKTRGQQVTLRCSPKSGHDTVSWYQQALGQGPQFIFQYYEEEERQRGNFPDRFSGHQFPNYSSELNVNALLLGDSALYLCASSFTGFQKLFFGSGTQLSVL.

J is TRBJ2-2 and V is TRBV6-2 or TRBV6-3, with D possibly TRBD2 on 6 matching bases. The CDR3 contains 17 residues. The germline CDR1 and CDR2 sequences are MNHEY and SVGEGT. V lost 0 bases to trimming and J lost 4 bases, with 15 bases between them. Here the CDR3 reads CASSYSGSRRGTGELFF. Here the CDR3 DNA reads TGTGCCAGCAGTTACTCGGGGAGTAGGAGGGGCACCGGGGAGCTGTTTTTT.